This T cell receptor (beta chain) was retrieved from a study of cytomegalovirus exposure and HLA in healthy donors. Study-level results: The study listed approximately 170 cytomegalovirus-associated TCR beta chains. Three of the chains that were CMV-associated were confirmed in vitro to be specific for CMV antigens.

The CDR3 is 14 amino acids. The germline V and J ends were trimmed by 5 bases and 4 bases, with 14 bases remaining between them. Germline CDR1 reads LNHDA; CDR2 reads SQIVND (reference sequence). The method was immunoSEQ multiplex PCR; TCRdb's version includes in-frame clones alone and lacks a portion of them. The table has 120,000 or so clones, roughly nine tenths seen once. Turning to this clone: The antigen is undetermined.

The material sequenced was PBMCs. The chain links TRBV19 to TRBJ1-2; no definite D call. This TCR was sampled from a man aged 18 to 30 in good health and CMV-seropositive. The CDR3 DNA follows: TGTGCCAGTAGTCCGCATTCAGGATTCTATGGCTACACCTTC. Amino acids: CASSPHSGFYGYTF.